The 10 T cell receptor beta chains given below trace back to one sample, sequenced in a study of T cell responses to AZD1222 COVID-19 vaccine. The protocol was immunoSEQ multiplex PCR, while the TCRdb copy is restricted to in-frame clones and leaves out a portion. The table has 140,000 to 150,000 clones, around 89% seen once. The sequenced sample was peripheral blood, obtained on day 0 of AZD1222 vaccination. Receptor source: an adult in good health.

The chain links TRBV6-1 to TRBJ2-5; TRBD2 might be the D (6 bases). The CDR3 extends over 16 amino acids. V gave up 2 bases and J gave up 6 bases, with 19 bases separating them. CDR1 and CDR2 (germline): MNHNS, SASEGT. The CDR3 region has the DNA TGTGCCAGCAGTGAAAGACTAGGCAGGGCCGGCAAGACCCAGTACTTC. Its translation is CASSERLGRAGKTQYF.

The chain combines TRBV14 with TRBJ2-1; 8 positions agree with TRBD2. Trimming at V came to 3 bases and at J to 3 bases, leaving 10 bases not matched to a gene. The CDR3 loop spans 17 amino acids. CDR1 is SGHDN, CDR2 FVKESK, per germline. CDR3 nucleotides: TGTGCCAGCAGCCAGGCCCTTACTAGCGGCATCTACAATGAGCAGTTCTTC. Encoded protein: CASSQALTSGIYNEQFF.

The CDR3 protein is CASSLTGEGYTF. DNA for the CDR3: TGTGCCAGCAGCCTAACAGGGGAAGGCTACACCTTC. The genes are TRBV6-5 and TRBJ1-2, with 7 bases matching TRBD1. The germline V gene has CDR1 MNHEY and CDR2 SVGAGI. V dropped 6 bases and J dropped 8; count of bases not matched to a gene: 6. CDR3 length: 12 residues.

V usage is TRBV7-8 and J usage is TRBJ2-3; 8 bases line up with TRBD2. The CDR3 extends over 16 amino acids. With 2 bases clipped from V and 6 bases from J, the junction kept 10 bases outside the gene matches. Germline V gene sequence: CDR1 SGHVS, CDR2 FQNEAQ. The CDR3: CASSLRPGGPRDTQYF. CDR3 bases: TGTGCCAGCAGCTTACGTCCGGGAGGGCCCAGGGATACGCAGTATTTT.

In this sample, this clone turned up once. The chain uses TRBV11-2 and TRBJ2-7; D not resolved. The CDR3 consists of 14 residues. Germline V gives CDR1 SGHAT, CDR2 FQNNGV. Trimming took 4 bases from V and 2 from J, leaving 12 bases between them. For the CDR3, the DNA is TGTGCCAGCAGCTCACAAAACAGTCCCTACGAGCAGTACTTC. Encoded protein: CASSSQNSPYEQYF.

This clone was observed a handful of times. CDR3 bases: TGTGCCAGTAGTCAAGCGGAACCCGGGACAGGTCGGAGCAATCAGCCCCAGCATTTT. This sequence encodes CASSQAEPGTGRSNQPQHF. This rearrangement joins TRBV19 to TRBJ1-5, with TRBD1 matching 8 bases. V shed 5 bases, J shed 1 base, and the junction held 16 bases outside the gene matches. Germline CDR1 is LNHDA and CDR2 is SQIVND (reference sequence). The CDR3 is made up of 19 amino acids. The full variable domain, rest sourced from reference TRBV19 and TRBJ1-5, is DGGITQSPKYLFRKEGQNVTLSCEQNLNHDAMYWYRQDPGQGLRLIYYSQIVNDFQKGDIAEGYSVSREKKESFPLTVTSAQKNPTAFYLCASSQAEPGTGRSNQPQHFGDGTRLSIL.

This chain links TRBV12-3 or TRBV12-4 with TRBJ1-3; D gene ambiguous. The ends were cut back, 2 bases at V and 5 bases at J, with 7 bases in the middle. This CDR3 is built from 13 residues. CDR3 sequence: CASSLNVRNTIYF. In nucleotides, the CDR3 is TGTGCCAGCAGTTTAAACGTACGAAACACCATATATTTT.

The V gene is TRBV6-4, the J gene TRBJ1-2; maybe TRBD1 (6 bases). The CDR3 spans 14 residues. Germline lookup yields CDR1 MRHNA and CDR2 SNTAGT. Between the trimmed V and J ends, which lost 0 bases and 2 bases, there was a span of 7 bases. The CDR3 spells CASSDSTGNYGYTF. The CDR3 region has the DNA TGTGCCAGCAGTGACTCTACAGGGAACTATGGCTACACCTTC.

Worth noting for this clone: At one boundary the junction diverges from the germline segment, which might be a read error. This chain connects TRBV20-1 to TRBJ1-3; D is perhaps TRBD1 (6 bases). The germline V gene encodes CDR1 DFQATT and CDR2 SNEGSKA (reference sequence). The CDR3 has 11 residues. CDR3: CSARTEQGQHF. The CDR3 DNA follows: TGCAGTGCTAGGACCGAACAGGGACAACATTTT.

V usage is TRBV5-1 and J usage is TRBJ2-3; D is undetermined. The CDR3 length is 13 residues. CDR1 and CDR2 from the germline V gene are SGHRS and YFSETQ. Trimming left V 4 bases short and J 7 bases short, with 13 bases between. CDR3 nucleotide sequence: TGCGCCAGCAGCCCGGAGATGGGAAATACGCAGTATTTT. Protein sequence: CASSPEMGNTQYF.